One T cell receptor beta chain is described in this entry. Trimming pared 8 bases from V and 2 bases from J, leaving 7 bases between. The CDR3 totals 11 residues. Germline CDR1 is MDHEN and CDR2 is SYDVKM. Method: immunoSEQ multiplex PCR; TCRdb's copy keeps in-frame clones and lacks some. Here the sample spans about 100,000 clones, roughly 94% being singletons. These data originate in a study of technical replicates of blood from four donors. The sample was T cells isolated from PBMCs. The rearrangement uses TRBV28 and TRBJ2-7; D is undetermined. This clonotype originated in a human donor in good health. The CDR3 DNA reads TGTGCCAGCCAATCAACCTACGAGCAGTACTTC. Its protein product is CASQSTYEQYF.